This is a list of T cell receptor beta chains from one sample in a study of PD-L1 blockade in urothelial cancer. Repertoires were generated with immunoSEQ multiplex PCR, while TCRdb's copy carries only in-frame clones and drops some. The sample has about 130,000 clones, roughly 83% seen once. Specimen: PBMCs, collected around atezolizumab (anti-PD-L1) treatment. These receptors came from a man between 50 and 59 years old with urothelial cancer. The CDR3 runs from the conserved cysteine through the conserved F or W. A D gene is named only where the DNA matches it firmly. Not every row has a clone size; where given, it reads once, few, many or a size class.

d_call: TRBD1; clone_size: .; v_call: TRBV7-8; j_call: TRBJ2-2; cdr3_aa: CASSSRRGSNTGELFF; cdr3_nt: TGTGCCAGCAGCTCGCGCAGGGGGTCGAACACCGGGGAGCTGTTTTTT
d_call: .; clone_size: few; v_call: TRBV7-2; j_call: TRBJ2-2; cdr3_aa: CASSSQYGGFAGELFF; cdr3_nt: TGTGCCAGCAGCTCTCAATACGGGGGTTTCGCCGGGGAGCTGTTTTTT
d_call: .; clone_size: few; v_call: TRBV7-9; j_call: TRBJ2-7; cdr3_aa: CASSLPSGDTTYEQYF; cdr3_nt: TGTGCCAGCAGCTTACCCTCAGGGGACACTACCTACGAGCAGTACTTC
d_call: TRBD1; clone_size: .; v_call: TRBV15; j_call: TRBJ1-4; cdr3_aa: CATSTRQGLNEKLFF; cdr3_nt: TGTGCCACCAGCACCCGACAGGGACTTAATGAAAAACTGTTTTTT
d_call: TRBD2; clone_size: .; v_call: TRBV5-1; j_call: TRBJ2-1; cdr3_aa: CASSFGLAGRRYNEQFF; cdr3_nt: TGCGCCAGCAGCTTCGGACTAGCGGGAAGGAGATACAATGAGCAGTTCTTC
d_call: .; clone_size: .; v_call: TRBV7-9; j_call: TRBJ1-1; cdr3_aa: CASSFGGQNTEAFF; cdr3_nt: TGTGCCAGCAGCTTTGGGGGACAGAACACTGAAGCTTTCTTT
d_call: .; clone_size: .; v_call: TRBV19; j_call: TRBJ1-2; cdr3_aa: CASSKQTGEDYTF; cdr3_nt: TGTGCCAGTAGTAAACAGACAGGAGAAGACTACACCTTC
d_call: TRBD2; clone_size: .; v_call: TRBV5-1; j_call: TRBJ2-3; cdr3_aa: CASSNSGKGADTQYF; cdr3_nt: TGCGCCAGCAGCAATAGCGGGAAAGGGGCAGATACGCAGTATTTT
d_call: TRBD2; clone_size: .; v_call: TRBV11-2; j_call: TRBJ2-3; cdr3_aa: CASSGRGAGGQRNTDTQYF; cdr3_nt: TGTGCCAGCAGCGGGCGAGGCGCGGGAGGGCAGAGGAACACAGATACGCAGTATTTT
d_call: .; clone_size: .; v_call: TRBV9; j_call: TRBJ2-2; cdr3_aa: CASSVGTGANTGELFF; cdr3_nt: TGTGCCAGCAGCGTAGGGACTGGGGCGAACACCGGGGAGCTGTTTTTT
d_call: TRBD1; clone_size: .; v_call: TRBV18; j_call: TRBJ1-1; cdr3_aa: CASSSTGGQNTEAFF; cdr3_nt: TGTGCCAGCTCGAGTACAGGGGGCCAAAACACTGAAGCTTTCTTT
d_call: .; clone_size: .; v_call: TRBV18; j_call: TRBJ1-5; cdr3_aa: CASSPQVEQPQHF; cdr3_nt: TGTGCCAGCTCACCCCAGGTTGAACAGCCCCAGCATTTT
d_call: .; clone_size: few; v_call: TRBV18; j_call: TRBJ2-7; cdr3_aa: CASSPSPDKTYEQYF; cdr3_nt: TGTGCCAGCTCACCGAGCCCCGACAAAACCTACGAGCAGTACTTC
d_call: .; clone_size: .; v_call: TRBV30; j_call: TRBJ2-1; cdr3_aa: CAWSRAFNEQFF; cdr3_nt: TGTGCCTGGAGTAGAGCGTTCAATGAGCAGTTCTTC
d_call: TRBD2; clone_size: .; v_call: TRBV5-6; j_call: TRBJ2-7; cdr3_aa: CASSLEAGPQYF; cdr3_nt: TGTGCCAGCAGCTTGGAAGCGGGGCCCCAGTACTTC
d_call: TRBD2; clone_size: .; v_call: TRBV7-9; j_call: TRBJ2-1; cdr3_aa: CASSLHGTSVDEQFF; cdr3_nt: TGTGCCAGCAGCTTACACGGGACTAGCGTTGATGAGCAGTTCTTC
d_call: TRBD2; clone_size: .; v_call: TRBV7-9; j_call: TRBJ2-2; cdr3_aa: CASSIRTSGGKLNTGELFF; cdr3_nt: TGTGCCAGCAGCATTCGGACTAGCGGAGGCAAGCTAAACACCGGGGAGCTGTTTTTT
d_call: .; clone_size: .; v_call: TRBV6-1; j_call: TRBJ2-7; cdr3_aa: CASRFEPLPYEQYF; cdr3_nt: TGTGCCAGCAGGTTTGAGCCGTTGCCCTACGAGCAGTACTTC
d_call: TRBD1; clone_size: .; v_call: TRBV28; j_call: TRBJ1-4; cdr3_aa: CASSLSWTGTEKLFF; cdr3_nt: TGTGCCAGCAGTTTGTCGTGGACAGGGACGGAAAAACTGTTTTTT
d_call: .; clone_size: once; v_call: TRBV14; j_call: TRBJ2-7; cdr3_aa: CASSRRGHYEQYF; cdr3_nt: TGTGCCAGCAGCCGGCGAGGACACTACGAGCAGTACTTC
d_call: .; clone_size: .; v_call: TRBV6-5; j_call: TRBJ2-5; cdr3_aa: CASISSETQYF; cdr3_nt: TGTGCCAGCATCTCTAGCGAGACCCAGTACTTC
d_call: .; clone_size: .; v_call: TRBV4-1; j_call: TRBJ2-1; cdr3_aa: CASSAYPNGQFF; cdr3_nt: TGCGCCAGCAGCGCTTACCCTAATGGGCAGTTCTTC
d_call: TRBD1; clone_size: .; v_call: TRBV2; j_call: TRBJ1-5; cdr3_aa: CASNRQGTNEPQHF; cdr3_nt: TGTGCCAGCAATAGACAGGGGACGAATGAGCCCCAGCATTTT
d_call: .; clone_size: .; v_call: TRBV6-5; j_call: TRBJ1-2; cdr3_aa: CASSHGTHNYGYTF; cdr3_nt: TGTGCCAGCAGTCACGGGACACACAACTATGGCTACACCTTC
d_call: .; clone_size: .; v_call: TRBV29-1; j_call: TRBJ1-1; cdr3_aa: CSLVGGMNTEAFF; cdr3_nt: TGCAGCCTCGTGGGGGGGATGAACACTGAAGCTTTCTTT
d_call: .; clone_size: once; v_call: TRBV2; j_call: TRBJ2-3; cdr3_aa: CASWFRTHITDTQYF; cdr3_nt: TGTGCCAGCTGGTTCAGGACACACATCACAGATACGCAGTATTTT
d_call: .; clone_size: .; v_call: TRBV5-1; j_call: TRBJ1-5; cdr3_aa: CASSLGDTNQPQHF; cdr3_nt: TGCGCCAGCAGCTTGGGGGACACAAATCAGCCCCAGCATTTT
d_call: .; clone_size: .; v_call: TRBV6-5; j_call: TRBJ2-7; cdr3_aa: CAPKGAAYEQYF; cdr3_nt: TGTGCCCCCAAAGGAGCGGCCTACGAGCAGTACTTC
d_call: .; clone_size: .; v_call: TRBV20-1; j_call: TRBJ1-2; cdr3_aa: CSGQGNYGYTF; cdr3_nt: TGCAGTGGCCAGGGCAACTATGGCTACACCTTC